The 26 T cell receptor beta chains given below trace back to one sample, sequenced in a study of cytomegalovirus exposure and HLA in healthy donors. Primers for the PCR totalled 60 Vbeta and 13 Jbeta. Repertoires were generated with immunoSEQ multiplex PCR, while TCRdb's copy carries only in-frame clones and drops some. Of some 150,000 clones in the sample, 60% to 80% are singletons; the top ten hold about 3.9%. Sequencing input: PBMCs. These receptors originate from a man aged 50 to 60 in good health and CMV-seropositive.

The chain employs TRBV21-1 and TRBJ2-7; the tabulated D call, TRBD2, remains unverified against the DNA. TRBV21-1 is a listed pseudogene. This CDR3 region has 15 residues. Here the CDR3 reads CASSKAPGTSYEQYF. In DNA, the CDR3 is TGTGCCAGCAGCAAAGCCCCAGGGACTTCCTACGAGCAGTACTTC.

The CDR3 coding sequence is TGTGCCAGCTCACCCCGGGGGGGGGCTGGGGATCAGCCCCAGCATTTT. Encoded protein: CASSPRGGAGDQPQHF. V is TRBV18 and J is TRBJ1-5, with D possibly being TRBD1 (6 bases). The germline V gene encodes CDR1 KGHSH and CDR2 LQKENI. This CDR3 is 16 amino acids long. The germline V and J ends were trimmed by 3 bases and 5 bases, with 17 bases remaining between them.

This rearrangement joins TRBV19 to TRBJ1-5; D gene uncertain. Germline V gene sequence: CDR1 LNHDA, CDR2 SQIVND (reference sequence). V was shortened by 4 bases and J by 11 bases, with 18 bases between the two germline ends. The CDR3 runs to 14 residues. The CDR3 is CASSTDPAGMAQHF. DNA of the CDR3: TGTGCCAGTAGTACCGACCCCGCGGGAATGGCCCAGCATTTT. The entire variable domain, with the rest obtained from reference TRBV19 and TRBJ1-5, is as follows: DGGITQSPKYLFRKEGQNVTLSCEQNLNHDAMYWYRQDPGQGLRLIYYSQIVNDFQKGDIAEGYSVSREKKESFPLTVTSAQKNPTAFYLCASSTDPAGMAQHFGDGTRLSIL.

This chain links TRBV4-1 with TRBJ2-5; D is possibly TRBD1 (7 bases). This CDR3 spans 18 amino acids. From germline, CDR1 is MGHRA and CDR2 YSYEKL. V lost 2 bases and J lost 0, with 19 bases in between. The CDR3 sequence: CASSQNLRGAGNQETQYF. DNA of the CDR3: TGCGCCAGCAGCCAAAACCTCAGGGGGGCGGGGAACCAAGAGACCCAGTACTTC.

The chain carries TRBV5-1 and TRBJ2-2; possibly TRBD1 for D (5 bases). This CDR3 region has 16 residues. Germline loops: CDR1 SGHRS, CDR2 YFSETQ. V lost 4 bases and J 0 bases, leaving 13 bases between the germline ends. The CDR3 bases are TGCGCCAGCAGCCCCGGACACCTCACGAACACCGGGGAGCTGTTTTTT. Encoded protein: CASSPGHLTNTGELFF.

The chain links TRBV18 to TRBJ1-1; weak D call: TRBD1 (5 bases). Trimming cost V 5 bases and J 1 base, with 11 bases left between them. The V gene's germline CDR1 is KGHSH and CDR2 LQKENI. There are 14 residues in the CDR3. The CDR3 DNA reads as TGTGCCAGCTCAGAATATCAGGGGAACACTGAAGCTTTCTTT. As protein: CASSEYQGNTEAFF.

The chain has TRBV4-1 and TRBJ1-1; 7 bases map to TRBD1. This CDR3 comprises 16 residues. J lost 0 bases, V lost 1 base, and 5 bases had no gene match. The germline CDR1 and CDR2 sequences are MGHRA and YSYEKL. CDR3 residues: CASSQGQGMVNTEAFF. The CDR3 coding sequence is TGCGCCAGCAGCCAAGGACAGGGAATGGTGAACACTGAAGCTTTCTTT.

CDR3 residues: CASSVGVLSSGNTIYF. CDR3 bases: TGTGCCAGCAGCGTAGGCGTGTTGTCCTCTGGAAACACCATATATTTT. The rearrangement uses TRBV9 and TRBJ1-3; D unclear. The V gene's germline CDR1 is SGDLS and CDR2 YYNGEE. The CDR3 length is 16 residues. V shed 0 bases and J shed 0 bases, with 10 bases lying between them.

The V gene is TRBV7-9, the J gene TRBJ1-1; perhaps TRBD1 as D (6 bases). The CDR3 runs to 15 residues. Germline V gene data show CDR1 as SEHNR and CDR2 as FQNEAQ (reference sequence). V was trimmed by 4 bases and J by 1 base, leaving 13 bases between them. In DNA form, the CDR3 reads TGTGCCAGCAGCTCCATGACAGGAACGAACACTGAAGCTTTCTTT. This sequence encodes CASSSMTGTNTEAFF.

V usage is TRBV11-3 and J usage is TRBJ1-1; 7 bases are a match to TRBD1. Germline CDR1 is SGHNT and CDR2 is YENEEA. This CDR3 spans 14 amino acids. With 5 bases clipped from V and 8 bases from J, the junction kept 11 bases outside the gene matches. CDR3 protein: CASSRTRGQVEAFF. The CDR3 DNA sequence: TGTGCCAGCAGCAGAACGAGAGGACAGGTCGAAGCTTTCTTT.

The genes are TRBV11-1 and TRBJ2-2; D is perhaps TRBD1 (5 bases). The CDR3 spans 14 residues. The ends were cut back, 7 bases at V and 1 base at J, with 10 bases in the middle. Germline CDR1 SGHAT, CDR2 FQDESV (reference sequence). This CDR3 reads CASKTVGNTGELFF. CDR3 DNA sequence: TGTGCCAGCAAGACAGTGGGGAACACCGGGGAGCTGTTTTTT.

This clone has just one count. The chain is built from TRBV6-6 and TRBJ1-1; 8 bases match TRBD1. Looked up from germline, CDR1 is MNHNY and CDR2 is SVGAGI (reference sequence). This CDR3 comprises 14 residues. After removal of 5 bases from V and 5 bases from J, the junction contained 7 bases not matched to a gene. The CDR3 region is CASSQNRQGTEAFF. As DNA, the CDR3 is TGTGCCAGCAGTCAGAACCGACAGGGGACTGAAGCTTTCTTT.

This clone was counted many times. The chain links TRBV7-9 to TRBJ1-6; 7 bases match TRBD1. The germline V gene has CDR1 SEHNR and CDR2 FQNEAQ (reference sequence). This CDR3 is 17 amino acids long. V lost 4 bases to trimming and J lost 0 bases; unmatched junction nucleotides: 6. CDR3 sequence reads: CASSSGQASSYNSPLHF. The CDR3 region has the DNA TGTGCCAGCAGCTCCGGACAGGCTAGCTCCTATAATTCACCCCTCCACTTT.

The chain combines TRBV5-1 with TRBJ1-1, with unresolved D. CDR1 is SGHRS, CDR2 YFSETQ, per germline. Trimming shortened V by 4 bases and J by 6 bases, and 13 bases separated the two germline ends. The CDR3 contains 13 residues. CDR3 sequence reads: CASSAGSIAEAFF. As DNA, the CDR3 is TGCGCCAGCAGCGCGGGATCTATCGCTGAAGCTTTCTTT.

This rearrangement joins TRBV27 to TRBJ2-7; perhaps TRBD1 as D (6 bases). The CDR3 totals 16 residues. Per germline, CDR1 MNHEY and CDR2 SMNVEV (reference sequence). V was clipped by 3 bases and J by 6 bases, with 21 bases between them. CDR3: CASSFGGTGIGGEQYF. The DNA for the CDR3 is TGTGCCAGCAGTTTCGGAGGAACAGGGATTGGGGGCGAGCAGTACTTC.

V usage is TRBV5-4 and J usage is TRBJ1-2, with no clear D. Germline V CDR1 and CDR2: SGHNT, YYREEE (reference sequence). The V gene lost 0 bases and the J gene lost 8 bases, with 20 bases spanning the gap. There are 16 residues in the CDR3. The CDR3 region has the DNA TGTGCCAGCAGCTTGGTGCAGGTTTCCCCTTACTCCGGCTACACCTTC. As protein: CASSLVQVSPYSGYTF.

V usage is TRBV7-2 and J usage is TRBJ2-7; 11 bases match TRBD2. Losses at the gene ends were 5 bases for V and 7 bases for J; bases not matched to a gene: 19. Germline loops: CDR1 SGHTA, CDR2 FQGNSA. The CDR3 loop spans 18 amino acids. This chain's CDR3 is CASSKGGLAGGRSGEQYF. CDR3 coding DNA: TGTGCCAGCAGCAAAGGGGGCCTAGCGGGAGGCAGATCGGGAGAGCAGTACTTC.

Turning to this clone: Other DNA sequences in the sample encode the same CDR3. V usage is TRBV5-1 and J usage is TRBJ2-2; no firm D call. Germline V gene sequence: CDR1 SGHRS, CDR2 YFSETQ. Trimming left V 1 base short and J 5 bases short, with 9 bases between. This CDR3 contains 14 residues. CDR3 in DNA: TGCGCCAGCAGCTTGCAGGTTGGAACCGGGGAGCTGTTTTTT. This translates into CASSLQVGTGELFF. Full variable domain (rest looked up from reference TRBV5-1 and TRBJ2-2): KAGVTQTPRYLIKTRGQQVTLSCSPISGHRSVSWYQQTPGQGLQFLFEYFSETQRNKGNFPGRFSGRQFSNSRSEMNVSTLELGDSALYLCASSLQVGTGELFFGEGSRLTVL.

This clone was seen more than once but under ten times. The chain recombines TRBV29-1 with TRBJ2-3; 10 bases match TRBD2. Germline lookup yields CDR1 SQVTM and CDR2 ANQGSEA. The CDR3 has 13 amino acids. The trim removed 5 bases at V and 6 bases at J, leaving 5 bases unmatched. Written as DNA, the CDR3 is TGCAGCGTTCTAGCGGGAGTGCTGGATACGCAGTATTTT. Translating gives CSVLAGVLDTQYF.

The chain links TRBV7-9 to TRBJ2-3, with a tentative D call TRBD2 (5 bases). Trimming left V 5 bases short and J 1 base short, with 13 bases between. From germline, CDR1 is SEHNR and CDR2 FQNEAQ (reference sequence). This CDR3 is 15 amino acids long. For the CDR3, the DNA is TGTGCCAGCAGCCCAGCGCTAGCTCGCACAGATACGCAGTATTTT. It yields the protein CASSPALARTDTQYF.

The chain links TRBV11-1 to TRBJ2-3, with D possibly TRBD1 on 5 matching bases. The length of the CDR3 is 15 residues. Trimming cost V 5 bases and J 2 bases, with 14 bases left between them. Germline-derived CDR1 and CDR2 are SGHAT and FQDESV (reference sequence). CDR3 nucleotides: TGTGCCAGCAGCCTCGGACAAACCGCCACAGATACGCAGTATTTT. Protein product: CASSLGQTATDTQYF. The full variable domain, its missing parts supplied by reference TRBV11-1 and TRBJ2-3, is EAEVAQSPRYKITEKSQAVAFWCDPISGHATLYWYRQILGQGPELLVQFQDESVVDDSQLPKDRFSAERLKGVDSTLKIQPAELGDSAMYLCASSLGQTATDTQYFGPGTRLTVL.

The chain joins TRBV7-9 to TRBJ1-5; the D gene is possibly TRBD1 (5 bases). The germline CDR1 and CDR2 sequences are SEHNR and FQNEAQ (reference sequence). The CDR3 is 12 residues long. Trimming stripped 5 bases from V and 5 bases from J, with 7 bases between. CDR3 DNA sequence: TGTGCCAGCAGCCCCAGGGATCAGCCCCAGCATTTT. This translates into CASSPRDQPQHF.

The chain has TRBV6-1 and TRBJ1-3; no reliable D call. The CDR3 spans 13 residues. Trimming left V 4 bases short and J 5 bases short, with 9 bases between. The germline V gene has CDR1 MNHNS and CDR2 SASEGT. The CDR3 here is CASSVGRRNTIYF. The CDR3 DNA reads TGTGCCAGCAGTGTCGGCAGGAGAAACACCATATATTTT.

This clone appeared a few times. The CDR3 spells CAQALSIDSRETQYF. Here the CDR3 DNA reads TGTGCCCAAGCACTGTCCATAGACAGCCGAGAGACCCAGTACTTC. The chain links TRBV2 to TRBJ2-5; D might be TRBD1 (5 bases). CDR3 size: 15 residues. Germline-derived CDR1 and CDR2 are SNHLY and FYNNEI. The V and J ends lost 11 bases and 4 bases respectively, with 23 bases between them.

Only one count was recorded for this clone. The chain joins TRBV6-5 to TRBJ1-2; weak D call: TRBD1 (6 bases). V was pared by 5 bases and J by 4 bases, with 17 bases between. In germline, CDR1 is MNHEY, CDR2 SVGAGI. This CDR3 is 15 amino acids long. This chain's CDR3 is CASSTGQLTFYGYTF. The CDR3 DNA follows: TGTGCCAGCAGTACCGGACAGTTAACCTTCTATGGCTACACCTTC.

V and J are TRBV4-3 and TRBJ2-1; 8 bases map to TRBD2. Losses at the gene ends were 4 bases for V and 4 bases for J; bases not matched to a gene: 12. Germline V CDR1 and CDR2: LGHNA, YSLEER. The CDR3 length is 17 residues. The CDR3 DNA sequence: TGCGCCAGCAGCCGGAAGATTAGCGGGACCGGATACAATGAGCAGTTCTTC. Translation gives CASSRKISGTGYNEQFF.